This TCR beta chain was profiled in a study of blood T cell repertoires in COVID-19. The protocol was immunoSEQ multiplex PCR, while the TCRdb copy is restricted to in-frame clones and leaves out a portion. Here the sample spans about 200,000 clones, roughly nine tenths being singletons. The sequenced sample consisted of peripheral blood. The receptor was isolated from a woman aged 50 to 65 with acute or convalescent COVID-19.

The CDR3, as DNA: TGTGCCAGCAGTAGTTTTACAGGGGAGAACACTGAAGCTTTCTTT. This sequence encodes CASSSFTGENTEAFF. This sequence joins TRBV7-9 and TRBJ1-1; 7 nucleotides line up with TRBD1. The germline CDR1 and CDR2 sequences are SEHNR and FQNEAQ (reference sequence). The length of the CDR3 is 15 residues. V shed 6 bases, J shed 1 base, and the junction held 8 bases outside the gene matches.